This T cell receptor (beta chain) was documented in a study of T cell responses to AZD1222 COVID-19 vaccine. Looking at the study overall: Second-dose groups at about 4 or about 12 weeks were pooled.

Broader study findings: Baseline seropositivity characterized only six AZD1222 recipients.

The assay was immunoSEQ multiplex PCR, and TCRdb's table has in-frame clones only and misses some. Of fewer than 200,000 clones listed, around 90% were seen once; the top ten hold under 2.5%. For this clone: Antigen unknown.

The ends were cut back, 5 bases at V and 3 bases at J, with 5 bases in the middle. The CDR3 runs to 11 residues. Germline V lookup: CDR1 SGHTA, CDR2 FQGNSA. The material sequenced was peripheral blood, taken on day 0 of AZD1222 vaccination. The origin of this receptor is an adult in good health. The chain combines TRBV7-2 with TRBJ2-7; unclear D gene. CDR3 residues: CASSGLYEQYF. The CDR3 DNA reads as TGTGCCAGCAGCGGCCTCTACGAGCAGTACTTC.